The next 3 T cell receptor beta chains were all read from a single sample in a study of response to subunit inactivated influenza vaccine. TCRdb called the RT-PCR reads again in MiXCR, with one record for every CDR3 protein. The sample lists about 170,000 distinct CDR3 sequences; roughly 10% were seen once. This sample comprised CD8+ T cells sorted from PBMCs, obtained less than 25 months after vaccination. These receptors were taken from a man between 50 and 70 years old who received an inactivated influenza vaccine.

This clonotype was seen only a few times. The chain uses TRBV20-1 and TRBJ1-5; 8 nucleotides line up with TRBD1. The CDR3 sequence is 14 residues long. V was pared by 3 bases and J by 6 bases, with 7 bases of the junction left unmatched. The V gene's germline CDR1 is DFQATT and CDR2 SNEGSKA (reference sequence). The CDR3 nucleotides are TGCAGTGCTAGGGCACAGGGGGAGGGTCAGCCCCAGCATTTT. Translating gives CSARAQGEGQPQHF.

The sample holds many counts of this clonotype. The rearrangement uses TRBV3-1 and TRBJ2-1; 8 bases fit TRBD2. The CDR3 contains 16 residues. Germline-derived CDR1 and CDR2 are LGHDT and YNNKEL (reference sequence). V trimming: 1 base; J trimming: 7 bases; junction bases outside the gene matches: 9. CDR3 residues: CASSQAISGMWNEQFF. The CDR3 DNA is TGTGCCAGCAGCCAAGCAATTAGCGGGATGTGGAATGAGCAGTTCTTC.

This chain links TRBV10-3 with TRBJ2-1; D perhaps matches TRBD2 (5 bases). Germline CDR1 and CDR2: ENHRY and SYGVKD. The CDR3 contains 12 residues. The V and J ends lost 2 bases and 6 bases respectively, with 5 bases between them. Written as DNA, the CDR3 is TGTGCCATCAGTGAGACTAGCAATGAGCAGTTCTTC. Translation: CAISETSNEQFF.